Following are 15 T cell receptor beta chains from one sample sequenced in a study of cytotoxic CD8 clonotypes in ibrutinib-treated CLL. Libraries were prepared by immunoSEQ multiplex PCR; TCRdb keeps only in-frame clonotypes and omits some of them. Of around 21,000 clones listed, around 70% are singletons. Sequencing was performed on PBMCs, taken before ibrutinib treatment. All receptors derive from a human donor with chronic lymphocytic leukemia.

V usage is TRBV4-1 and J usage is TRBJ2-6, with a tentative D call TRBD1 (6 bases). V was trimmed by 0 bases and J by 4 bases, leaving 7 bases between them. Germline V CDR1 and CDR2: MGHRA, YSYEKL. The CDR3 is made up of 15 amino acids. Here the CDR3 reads CASSQEGAGANVLTF. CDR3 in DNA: TGCGCCAGCAGCCAAGAGGGGGCCGGGGCCAACGTCCTGACTTTC.

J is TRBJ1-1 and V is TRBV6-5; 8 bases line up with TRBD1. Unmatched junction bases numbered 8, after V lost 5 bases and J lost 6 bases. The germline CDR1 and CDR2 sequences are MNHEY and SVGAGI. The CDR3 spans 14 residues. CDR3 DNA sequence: TGTGCCAGCAGTCGGCCGACAGGGGTTGCTGAAGCTTTCTTT. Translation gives CASSRPTGVAEAFF.

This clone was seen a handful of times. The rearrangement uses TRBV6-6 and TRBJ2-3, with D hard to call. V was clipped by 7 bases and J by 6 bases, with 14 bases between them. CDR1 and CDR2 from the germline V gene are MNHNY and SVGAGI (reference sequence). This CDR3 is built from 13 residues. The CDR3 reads CASTAQVGDTQYF. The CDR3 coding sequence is TGTGCCAGCACCGCTCAGGTGGGGGATACGCAGTATTTT.

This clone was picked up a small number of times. In DNA, the CDR3 is TGTGCCTGGAGAAGGGGGCCTAGCGAGCAGTACTTC. Protein: CAWRRGPSEQYF. The chain combines TRBV30 with TRBJ2-7; 7 bases align to TRBD1. With 3 bases clipped from V and 6 bases from J, the junction kept 5 bases outside the gene matches. The CDR3 contains 12 residues. Germline values: CDR1 GTSNPN, CDR2 SVGIG (reference sequence).

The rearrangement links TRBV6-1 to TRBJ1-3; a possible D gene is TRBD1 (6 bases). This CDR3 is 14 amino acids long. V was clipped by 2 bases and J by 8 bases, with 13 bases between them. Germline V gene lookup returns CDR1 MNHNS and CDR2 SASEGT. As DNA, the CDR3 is TGTGCCAGCAGTGAAATGGGCAGGGGTGACACCATATATTTT. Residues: CASSEMGRGDTIYF.

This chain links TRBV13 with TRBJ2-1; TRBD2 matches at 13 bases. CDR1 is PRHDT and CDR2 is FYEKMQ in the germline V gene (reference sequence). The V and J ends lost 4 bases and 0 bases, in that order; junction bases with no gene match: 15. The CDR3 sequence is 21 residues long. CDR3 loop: CASSSPWGLAGLLSSYNEQFF. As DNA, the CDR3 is TGTGCCAGCAGCTCACCCTGGGGACTAGCGGGATTATTGAGCTCCTACAATGAGCAGTTCTTC. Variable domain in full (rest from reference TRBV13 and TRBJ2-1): AAGVIQSPRHLIKEKRETATLKCYPIPRHDTVYWYQQGPGQDPQFLISFYEKMQSDKGSIPDRFSAQQFSDYHSELNMSSLELGDSALYFCASSSPWGLAGLLSSYNEQFFGPGTRLTVL.

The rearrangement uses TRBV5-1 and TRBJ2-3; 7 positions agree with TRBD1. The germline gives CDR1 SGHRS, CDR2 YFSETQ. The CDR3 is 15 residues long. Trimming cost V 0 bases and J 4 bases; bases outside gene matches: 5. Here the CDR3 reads CASSLVTGNADTQYF. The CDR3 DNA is TGCGCCAGCAGCTTGGTGACAGGGAACGCAGATACGCAGTATTTT.

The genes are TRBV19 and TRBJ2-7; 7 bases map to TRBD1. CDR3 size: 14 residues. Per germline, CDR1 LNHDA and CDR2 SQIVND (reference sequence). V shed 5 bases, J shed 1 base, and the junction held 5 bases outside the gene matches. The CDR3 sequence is CASSEGQASYEQYF. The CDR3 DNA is TGTGCCAGTAGTGAAGGACAGGCTTCCTACGAGCAGTACTTC.

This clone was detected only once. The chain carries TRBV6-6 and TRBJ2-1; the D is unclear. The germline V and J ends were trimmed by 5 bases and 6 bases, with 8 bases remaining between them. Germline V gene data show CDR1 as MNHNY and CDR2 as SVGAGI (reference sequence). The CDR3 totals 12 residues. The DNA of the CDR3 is TGTGCCAGCAGTAGCCCTGGCAATGAGCAGTTCTTC. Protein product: CASSSPGNEQFF.

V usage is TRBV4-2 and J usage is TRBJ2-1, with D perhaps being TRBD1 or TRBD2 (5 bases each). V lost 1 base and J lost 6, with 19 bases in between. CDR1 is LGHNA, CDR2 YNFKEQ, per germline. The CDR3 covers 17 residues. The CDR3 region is CASSQGHEGWELNEQFF. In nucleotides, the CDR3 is TGTGCCAGCAGCCAAGGCCACGAGGGGTGGGAACTCAATGAGCAGTTCTTC.

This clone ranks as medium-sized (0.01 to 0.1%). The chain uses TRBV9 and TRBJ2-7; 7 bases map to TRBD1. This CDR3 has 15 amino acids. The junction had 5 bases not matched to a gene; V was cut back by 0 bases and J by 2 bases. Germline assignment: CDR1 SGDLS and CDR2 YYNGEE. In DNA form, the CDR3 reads TGTGCCAGCAGCGTAGCGAGGGGGCCAACCTACGAGCAGTACTTC. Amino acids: CASSVARGPTYEQYF.

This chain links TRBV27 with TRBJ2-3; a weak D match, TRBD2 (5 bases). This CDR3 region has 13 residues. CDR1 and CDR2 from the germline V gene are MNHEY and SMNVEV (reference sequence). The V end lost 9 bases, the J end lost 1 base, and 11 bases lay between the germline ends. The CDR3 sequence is CASQVEGTDTQYF. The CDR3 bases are TGTGCCAGTCAGGTGGAGGGCACAGATACGCAGTATTTT.

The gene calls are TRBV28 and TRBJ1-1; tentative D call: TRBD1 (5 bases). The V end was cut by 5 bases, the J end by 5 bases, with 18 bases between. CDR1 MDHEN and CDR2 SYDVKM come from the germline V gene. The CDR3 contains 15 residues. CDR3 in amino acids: CASSRPGSRRTEAFF. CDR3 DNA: TGTGCCAGCAGTCGTCCAGGGTCCCGACGGACTGAAGCTTTCTTT.

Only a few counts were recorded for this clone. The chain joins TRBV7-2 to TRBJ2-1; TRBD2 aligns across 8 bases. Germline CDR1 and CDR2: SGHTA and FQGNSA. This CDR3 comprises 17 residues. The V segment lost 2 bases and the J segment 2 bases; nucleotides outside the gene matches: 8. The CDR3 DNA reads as TGTGCCAGCAGCTTATTGGGGCGTAGCGGGACCTACAATGAGCAGTTCTTC. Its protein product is CASSLLGRSGTYNEQFF.

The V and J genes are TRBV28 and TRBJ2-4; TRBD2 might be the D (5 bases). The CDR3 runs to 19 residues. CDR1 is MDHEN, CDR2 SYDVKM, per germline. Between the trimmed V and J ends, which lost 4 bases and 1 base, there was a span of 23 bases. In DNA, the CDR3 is TGTGCCAGCAGTTCCCCCCCGATCAGACTACGTGGGGCCAAAAACATTCAGTACTTC. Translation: CASSSPPIRLRGAKNIQYF.